The 2 T cell receptor beta chains below come from one sample, sequenced in a study of early T cells in non-severe SARS-CoV-2 infection. Each CDR3 protein gets one entry after TCRdb re-called the 5' RACE reads with MiXCR. The profile shows approximately 49,000 distinct CDR3 sequences, 10% to 15% of them singletons. Sequenced input: whole blood. The receptors here all came from an adult who was a healthcare worker with PCR-confirmed SARS-CoV-2 infection or an uninfected control (not recorded which).

The table lists this clonotype with many counts. The rearrangement uses TRBV5-1 and TRBJ2-5; 8 bases map to TRBD1. Germline V gives CDR1 SGHRS, CDR2 YFSETQ. V lost 4 bases, J lost 3 bases, and 8 bases stayed unmatched. CDR3 length equals 15 residues. CDR3 nucleotide sequence: TGCGCCAGCAGCGCGTATCAGGGGGCTGAAGAGACCCAGTACTTC. It specifies CASSAYQGAEETQYF. Complete variable domain (other parts from reference TRBV5-1 and TRBJ2-5): KAGVTQTPRYLIKTRGQQVTLSCSPISGHRSVSWYQQTPGQGLQFLFEYFSETQRNKGNFPGRFSGRQFSNSRSEMNVSTLELGDSALYLCASSAYQGAEETQYFGPGTRLLVL.

This clonotype was observed at least ten times. The V gene is TRBV29-1, the J gene TRBJ1-1; 8 bases fit TRBD1. Unmatched junction bases numbered 5, after V lost 6 bases and J lost 5 bases. This CDR3 is 12 amino acids long. Germline loops: CDR1 SQVTM, CDR2 ANQGSEA. CDR3 in amino acids: CSVGQGGTEAFF. The DNA of the CDR3 is TGCAGCGTAGGACAGGGAGGTACTGAAGCTTTCTTT.